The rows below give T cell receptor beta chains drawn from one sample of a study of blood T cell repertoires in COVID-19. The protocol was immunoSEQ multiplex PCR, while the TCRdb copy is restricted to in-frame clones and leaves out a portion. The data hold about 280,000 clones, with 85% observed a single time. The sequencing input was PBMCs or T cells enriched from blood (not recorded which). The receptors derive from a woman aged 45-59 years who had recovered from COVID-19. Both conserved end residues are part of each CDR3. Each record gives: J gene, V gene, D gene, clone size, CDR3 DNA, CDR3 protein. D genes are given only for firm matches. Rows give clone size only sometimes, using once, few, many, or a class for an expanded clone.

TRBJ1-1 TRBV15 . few TGTGCCACCAGCAGAGAGTACCCAACAGCCATGAACACTGAAGCTTTCTTT CATSREYPTAMNTEAFF
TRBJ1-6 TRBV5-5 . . TGTGCCAGCAGCCCTCGGACAGCACTTTATTCACCCCTCCACTTT CASSPRTALYSPLHF
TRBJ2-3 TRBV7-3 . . TGTGCCAGCGGACTGACAGGTCACAGCACAGATACGCAGTATTTT CASGLTGHSTDTQYF
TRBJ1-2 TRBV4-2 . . TGTGCCAGCAGCCAAGATGTTTTGACAGCCCCCTATGGCTACACCTTC CASSQDVLTAPYGYTF
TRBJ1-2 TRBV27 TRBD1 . TGTGCCAGCAGGCGACAGGGAGATTACTATGGCTACACCTTC CASRRQGDYYGYTF
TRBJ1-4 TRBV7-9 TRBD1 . TGTGCCAGCAGCGATGGGACAGGGGGCCTTGATGAAAAACTGTTTTTT CASSDGTGGLDEKLFF
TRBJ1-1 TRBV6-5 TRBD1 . TGTGCCAGCAGGATTACAGGGGGCGCTACGGAAGCTTTCTTT CASRITGGATEAFF
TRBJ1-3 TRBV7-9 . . TGTGCCAGCAGCCCAGACATCTCTGGAAACACCATATATTTT CASSPDISGNTIYF
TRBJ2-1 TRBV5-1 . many TGCGCCAGCAGCTTGGAAAGTAGCGGACCCTTGAATGAGCAGTTCTTC CASSLESSGPLNEQFF
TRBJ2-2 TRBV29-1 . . TGCAGCGTTCTTCCGGACACAGGAACCACCGGGGAGCTGTTTTTT CSVLPDTGTTGELFF
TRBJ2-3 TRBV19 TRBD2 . TGTGCCAGTAGGTATGCGGGAGGGCCGTCTGATACGCAGTATTTT CASRYAGGPSDTQYF
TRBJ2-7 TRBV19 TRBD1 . TGTGCCAGTAGTATGGGGGACAGGTACGAGCAGTACTTC CASSMGDRYEQYF
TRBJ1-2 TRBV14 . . TGTGCCAGCAGCCCCGACAGAAAGGGCTACACCTTC CASSPDRKGYTF
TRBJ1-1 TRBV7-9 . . TGTGCCAGCAGAGTAACGGTGAACACTGAAGCTTTCTTT CASRVTVNTEAFF
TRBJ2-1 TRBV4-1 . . TGCGCCAGCAGCCGAACACAAAACCTCTACAATGAGCAGTTCTTC CASSRTQNLYNEQFF
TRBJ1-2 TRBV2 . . TGTGCCAGCACTAACCTTGGGTCCCAGGGAGGCTACACCTTC CASTNLGSQGGYTF
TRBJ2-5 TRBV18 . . TGTGCCAGCTCACCACCGGCCAGGGGAGAGACCCAGTACTTC CASSPPARGETQYF
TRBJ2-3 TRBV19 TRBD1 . TGTGCCAGTAGACAGGGGCGGGCAGATACGCAGTATTTT CASRQGRADTQYF
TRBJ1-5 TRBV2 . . TGTGCCAGCAGTGACTCCTCGACACGTCGGGGGAGCAATCAGCCCCAGCATTTT CASSDSSTRRGSNQPQHF
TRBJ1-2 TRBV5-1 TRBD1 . TGCGCCAGCAGCTTGGGTGTCCTGACAGGGATATATGGCTACACCTTC CASSLGVLTGIYGYTF
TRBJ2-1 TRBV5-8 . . TGTGCCAGCAGCCGACTAGTGTTGGGACATGAGCAGTTCTTC CASSRLVLGHEQFF
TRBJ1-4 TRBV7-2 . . TGTGCCAGCAGCTTAAACGCAGGGGATGGAAAACTGTTTTTT CASSLNAGDGKLFF
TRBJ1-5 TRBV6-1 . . TGTGCCAGCAGTGAACCCGGAGCCGTCGGACAGCCCCAGCATTTT CASSEPGAVGQPQHF
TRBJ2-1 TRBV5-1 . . TGCGCCAGCAGCTTTATGGGTGGAACTAGCTCCTACAATGAGCAGTTCTTC CASSFMGGTSSYNEQFF
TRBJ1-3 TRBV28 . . TGTGCCAGCAGTTTGTGGCGGCTCTCTGGAAACACCATATATTTT CASSLWRLSGNTIYF
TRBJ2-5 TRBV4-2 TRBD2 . TGTGCCAGCAGCCGAGGGACTAGCGGTCCCCAAGAGACCCAGTACTTC CASSRGTSGPQETQYF
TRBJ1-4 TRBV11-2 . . TGTGCCAGCAGCACCCCGCTCGGTGAAAAACTGTTTTTT CASSTPLGEKLFF
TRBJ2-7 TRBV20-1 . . TGCAGTGCTAGTGATCATCACGAGCAGTACTTC CSASDHHEQYF
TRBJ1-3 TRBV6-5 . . TGTGCCAGCAGTCCTACGGGAAACACCATATATTTT CASSPTGNTIYF
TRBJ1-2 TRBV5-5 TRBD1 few TGTGCCAGCAGCATGGACAGGGGGCGAAGCTATGGCTACACCTTC CASSMDRGRSYGYTF
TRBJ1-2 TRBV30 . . TGTGCCTGGAGTGTAACGGAATCGGGTGGCTACACCTTC CAWSVTESGGYTF
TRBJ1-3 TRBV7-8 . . TGTGCCAGCAGCCAATACCGGGTGCGCGGCTCTGGAAACACCATATATTTT CASSQYRVRGSGNTIYF
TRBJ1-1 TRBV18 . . TGTGCCAGCTCACGAGGGGACGGGGGCACTGAAGCTTTCTTT CASSRGDGGTEAFF
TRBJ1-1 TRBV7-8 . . TGTGCCAGCAGCCCGGAGGGGTACACTGAAGCTTTCTTT CASSPEGYTEAFF
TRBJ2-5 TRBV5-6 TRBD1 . TGTGCCAGCAGCTTGATTGACGGACAGGGCGGGGAGACCCAGTACTTC CASSLIDGQGGETQYF
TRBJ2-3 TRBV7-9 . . TGTGCCAGCAGCGGGGACACCTATAGCACAGATACGCAGTATTTT CASSGDTYSTDTQYF
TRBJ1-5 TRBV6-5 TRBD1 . TGTGCCAGCATGACCAGGGGGCTAGGACAGCCCCAGCATTTT CASMTRGLGQPQHF
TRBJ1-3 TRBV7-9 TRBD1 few TGTGCCAGCAGTCCAATCGGAACAGGGGCCGGAAACACCATATATTTT CASSPIGTGAGNTIYF
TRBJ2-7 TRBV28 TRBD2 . TGTGCCAGCATAAGGACTAGCGGGGGCATCTACGAGCAGTACTTC CASIRTSGGIYEQYF
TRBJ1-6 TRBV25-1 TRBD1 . TGTGCCAGCAGTGGGAGGGGGCTGAACTATAATTCACCCCTCCACTTT CASSGRGLNYNSPLHF
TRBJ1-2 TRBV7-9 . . TGTGCCAGCAGCTTAGGGTCAGGATATGGCTACACCTTC CASSLGSGYGYTF
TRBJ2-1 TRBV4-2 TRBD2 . TGTGCCAGCAGCCAAGCAACCGGGACTAGCGGGAGGGTGGGATATGAGCAGTTCTTC CASSQATGTSGRVGYEQFF
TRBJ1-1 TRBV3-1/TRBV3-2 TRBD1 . TGTGCCAGCAGCCAAGTGCCAGGGGGTGACGCTGAAGCTTTCTTT CASSQVPGGDAEAFF
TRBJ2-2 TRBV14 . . TGTGCCAGCAGCCAATCGTTTCGGGAGACCGGGGAGCTGTTTTTT CASSQSFRETGELFF
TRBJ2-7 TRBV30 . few TGTGCCTGGAGCCCCGGAGGGGGGGGACCCTACGAGCAGTACTTC CAWSPGGGGPYEQYF
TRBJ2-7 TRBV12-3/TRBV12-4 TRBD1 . TGTGCCAGCAGTACGGACAGGCCCGAGCAGTACTTC CASSTDRPEQYF
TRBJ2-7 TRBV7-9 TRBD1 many TGTGCCAGCAGCTTAGCCCAGGGGGCGTCCGAGCAGTACTTC CASSLAQGASEQYF
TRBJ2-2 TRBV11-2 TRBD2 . TGTGCCAGCGGCGAGGGACTAGCGGAGGGACCCGACACCGGGGAGCTGTTTTTT CASGEGLAEGPDTGELFF
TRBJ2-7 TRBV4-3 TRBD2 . TGCGCCAGCAGCCACCGTCTAGCGGGAGGCCGCGAGCAGTACTTC CASSHRLAGGREQYF
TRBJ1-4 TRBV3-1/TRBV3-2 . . TGTGCCAGCAGCCAAGCGATCCCGGCAGGGAAGATTGAAAAACTGTTTTTT CASSQAIPAGKIEKLFF
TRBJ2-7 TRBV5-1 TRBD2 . TGCGCCAGCAGCCAGACTAGCGGGAGGATGGGTACCTACGAGCAGTACTTC CASSQTSGRMGTYEQYF
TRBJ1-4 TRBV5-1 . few TGCGCCAGCAGCCCCACACCAACTAATGAAAAACTGTTTTTT CASSPTPTNEKLFF
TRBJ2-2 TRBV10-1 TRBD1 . TGCGCCAGCAGGGGACAGGGGGGCACCGGGGAGCTGTTTTTT CASRGQGGTGELFF
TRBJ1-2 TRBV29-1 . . TGCAGCGTTGATTGGGATACAGGATCATACTATGGCTACACCTTC CSVDWDTGSYYGYTF
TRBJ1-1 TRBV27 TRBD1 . TGTGCCAGCAGATCTCCGACAGGGAAAAAGATGAACACTGAAGCTTTCTTT CASRSPTGKKMNTEAFF
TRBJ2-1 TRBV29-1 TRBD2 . TGCAGCGCGAGAGGGACTACCCTCGATGAGCAGTTCTTC CSARGTTLDEQFF
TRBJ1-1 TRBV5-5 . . TGTGCCAGCAGTCGCGCAGGACAAGACACTGAAGCTTTCTTT CASSRAGQDTEAFF
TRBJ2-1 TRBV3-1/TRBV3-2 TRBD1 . TGTGCCAGCAGCTTCACAGGGGGCGTCCTCTATGAGCAGTTCTTC CASSFTGGVLYEQFF